A single sample gave rise to the 27 T cell receptor beta chains below, sequenced in a study of T cells in Graves' hyperthyroidism and ophthalmopathy. TCR beta CDR3 region amplification was performed from RNA transcripts. TCR CDR3 regions were first amplified by RT-PCR with HTBI primers. Each CDR3 protein is one row after TCRdb ran MiXCR on the multiplex PCR reads. The sample contains over 300,000 distinct CDR3 sequences, 12% to 15% of which appear only once. The sample was blood. All receptors derive from a woman in her thirties or forties with Graves' ophthalmopathy.

In this sample, this clonotype turned up a few times. V and J are TRBV4-1 and TRBJ1-6; no definite D call. Trimming cost V 3 bases and J 12 bases, with 12 bases left between them. The germline CDR1 and CDR2 sequences are MGHRA and YSYEKL. This CDR3 has 13 residues. CDR3 coding DNA: TGCGCCAGCAGCCAGCTCCTTTGGGAACCCCTCCACTTT. Amino acids: CASSQLLWEPLHF.

The chain is built from TRBV18 and TRBJ1-2, with a weak D call TRBD1 (5 bases). The CDR3 has 14 amino acids. CDR1 KGHSH and CDR2 LQKENI come from the germline V gene. The V gene lost 3 bases and the J gene lost 7 bases, with 15 bases spanning the gap. The CDR3 nucleotides are TGTGCCAGCTCACCTCGAGACGGCAGGGTTGGCTACACCTTC. Protein: CASSPRDGRVGYTF. The full variable domain, its missing parts supplied by reference TRBV18 and TRBJ1-2, is NAGVMQNPRHLVRRRGQEARLRCSPMKGHSHVYWYRQLPEEGLKFMVYLQKENIIDESGMPKERFSAEFPKEGPSILRIQQVVRGDSAAYFCASSPRDGRVGYTFGSGTRLTVV.

This clonotype has a count of ten or more. The genes are TRBV6-1 and TRBJ1-2; 9 bases line up with TRBD1. Per the germline V gene, CDR1 is MNHNS and CDR2 is SASEGT. Trimming removed 2 bases from V and 8 bases from J; junction bases left unmatched: 6. This CDR3 has 14 residues. CDR3 in amino acids: CASSEPGQGPGYTF. Written as DNA, the CDR3 is TGTGCCAGCAGTGAACCGGGACAGGGTCCAGGCTACACCTTC.

This clonotype was picked up many times. The chain uses TRBV3-1 and TRBJ2-1, with D tentatively TRBD1 or TRBD2 (6 bases each). The germline gives CDR1 LGHDT, CDR2 YNNKEL (reference sequence). The CDR3 spans 15 residues. Trimming removed 5 bases at V and 4 bases at J, with 15 bases between. CDR3 DNA sequence: TGTGCCAGCAGCACCACTAGGGGGGAATACAATGAGCAGTTCTTC. This translates into CASSTTRGEYNEQFF.

This chain connects TRBV7-9 to TRBJ1-1, with D maybe TRBD1 (5 bases). Per the germline V gene, CDR1 is SEHNR and CDR2 is FQNEAQ (reference sequence). The CDR3 spans 17 residues. Trimming left V 2 bases short and J 4 bases short, with 20 bases between. The CDR3 DNA reads as TGTGCCAGCAGCTTATTATTCCGGTCGGCAGGGCGCACTGAAGCTTTCTTT. Translating it yields CASSLLFRSAGRTEAFF.

The sample holds many counts of this clonotype. This chain links TRBV2 with TRBJ1-6, with D perhaps matching TRBD1 (5 bases). Germline loops: CDR1 SNHLY, CDR2 FYNNEI. The CDR3 totals 15 residues. V lost 3 bases and J lost 6, with 12 bases in between. CDR3 residues: CASSDQGYRNSPLHF. The CDR3, as DNA: TGTGCCAGCAGTGACCAGGGATACCGTAATTCACCCCTCCACTTT.

The chain uses TRBV19 and TRBJ2-3, with TRBD2 matching 9 bases. V lost 5 bases and J lost 3; bases outside the gene matches: 6. The CDR3 totals 15 residues. In germline, CDR1 is LNHDA, CDR2 SQIVND (reference sequence). The CDR3 region has the DNA TGTGCCAGTAGTCTAGCGGGGAGGAAAACAGATACGCAGTATTTT. Amino acids: CASSLAGRKTDTQYF.

This clonotype was seen just once. The V call is TRBV19, the J call TRBJ1-5; 7 nucleotides line up with TRBD1. The ends lost 5 bases at V and 0 bases at J; junction bases unmatched: 7. This CDR3 region has 16 residues. The V gene's germline CDR1 is LNHDA and CDR2 SQIVND (reference sequence). CDR3 sequence: CASSSRTGDSNQPQHF. The CDR3 bases are TGTGCCAGTAGTTCGAGGACAGGTGATAGCAATCAGCCCCAGCATTTT.

This clonotype was recorded at least ten times. J is TRBJ1-5 and V is TRBV6-2 or TRBV6-3, with 8 positions matching TRBD1. There are 16 residues in the CDR3. Germline CDR1 reads MNHEY; CDR2 reads SVGEGT. V shed 5 bases and J 5 bases; nucleotides not matched to a gene: 11. DNA for the CDR3: TGTGCCAGCAGTCCATCCGACAGGGGACTATATCAGCCCCAGCATTTT. It encodes CASSPSDRGLYQPQHF.

In its sample, this clonotype was seen many times. The chain recombines TRBV6-5 with TRBJ2-6, with D unresolved. Trimming cost V 0 bases and J 0 bases, with 9 bases left between them. The CDR3 length is 17 residues. Germline V gives CDR1 MNHEY, CDR2 SVGAGI. For the CDR3, the DNA is TGTGCCAGCAGTTACTCGAGGCCCCACTCTGGGGCCAACGTCCTGACTTTC. Translated: CASSYSRPHSGANVLTF.

The chain couples TRBV12-5 to TRBJ1-3, with D possibly being TRBD1 (6 bases). Trimming took off 4 bases at V and 0 bases at J, with 10 bases between the two ends. Germline V gene lookup returns CDR1 LGHNT and CDR2 FRNRAP. The CDR3 has 15 amino acids. CDR3 in amino acids: CASGSGQTSGNTIYF. The CDR3 DNA is TGTGCTAGTGGTTCGGGACAAACCTCTGGAAACACCATATATTTT.

This clonotype occurred many times. The chain couples TRBV12-3 or TRBV12-4 to TRBJ1-4; D not certain. This CDR3 has 18 amino acids. Trimming shortened V by 5 bases and J by 0 bases, and 19 bases separated the two germline ends. In nucleotides, the CDR3 is TGTGCCAGCAGTCTTCGGAAGGGCGGGAGGTCAACTAATGAAAAACTGTTTTTT. Encoded protein: CASSLRKGGRSTNEKLFF.

This clonotype was seen more than once but under ten times. This chain uses TRBV7-9 with TRBJ2-5; D is unclear. Germline values: CDR1 SEHNR, CDR2 FQNEAQ (reference sequence). This CDR3 has 11 amino acids. The V end lost 1 base, the J end lost 11 bases, and 8 bases lay between the germline ends. CDR3 nucleotide sequence: TGTGCCAGCAGCTTAGATCGCAAACAGTACTTC. Encoded protein: CASSLDRKQYF. Variable domain in full (rest from reference TRBV7-9 and TRBJ2-5): DTGVSQNPRHKITKRGQNVTFRCDPISEHNRLYWYRQTLGQGPEFLTYFQNEAQLEKSRLLSDRFSAERPKGSFSTLEIQRTEQGDSAMYLCASSLDRKQYFGPGTRLLVL.

The genes are TRBV29-1 and TRBJ1-2; 8 bases fit TRBD1. The ends lost 8 bases at V and 6 bases at J; junction bases unmatched: 11. There are 13 residues in the CDR3. CDR1 and CDR2 (germline): SQVTM, ANQGSEA. CDR3 nucleotide sequence: TGCAGCATCAGGACAGGGAGCGGGAATGGCTACACCTTC. Amino acid sequence: CSIRTGSGNGYTF.

This clonotype was picked up one time. This may arise from a read error, as a much more abundant clone is one base away. The V gene is TRBV30, the J gene TRBJ1-5; D might be TRBD1 (5 bases). The CDR3 is 13 residues long. Germline-derived CDR1 and CDR2 are GTSNPN and SVGIG (reference sequence). V was pared by 3 bases and J by 6 bases, with 12 bases between. CDR3: CAWSDGAGQPQHF. The CDR3 DNA sequence: TGTGCCTGGAGCGACGGGGCCGGTCAGCCCCAGCATTTT.

The CDR3 loop is CSARDSRGQPGHRSGANVLTF. The DNA of the CDR3 is TGCAGTGCTAGAGACTCCAGAGGCCAACCGGGACACCGTTCTGGGGCCAACGTCCTGACTTTC. This chain uses TRBV20-1 with TRBJ2-6; tentative D call: TRBD1 (6 bases). V lost 0 bases and J 1 base, leaving 25 bases between the germline ends. Germline V lookup: CDR1 DFQATT, CDR2 SNEGSKA (reference sequence). CDR3 length: 21 residues.

The V call is TRBV4-1, the J call TRBJ2-7; D call uncertain. The CDR3 runs to 13 residues. Germline CDR1 MGHRA, CDR2 YSYEKL. V was shortened by 4 bases and J by 0 bases, with 7 bases between the two germline ends. DNA for the CDR3: TGCGCCAGCAGCCGGCCGAGCTCCTACGAGCAGTACTTC. This gives the protein CASSRPSSYEQYF.

This clonotype was observed at least ten times. V and J are TRBV2 and TRBJ2-3, with 7 bases identical to TRBD1. This CDR3 is 14 amino acids long. CDR1 and CDR2 from the germline V gene are SNHLY and FYNNEI. J was trimmed by 6 bases and V by 6 bases; bases with no gene match: 9. The CDR3 spells CASRPQGLLDTQYF. In nucleotides, the CDR3 is TGTGCCAGCAGGCCACAGGGGTTGTTGGATACGCAGTATTTT.

This clonotype was seen repeatedly, ten times or more. The J gene is TRBJ1-1, the V gene TRBV20-1; no clear D gene. Germline CDR1 is DFQATT and CDR2 is SNEGSKA (reference sequence). Trimming took off 3 bases at V and 1 base at J, with 15 bases between the two ends. This CDR3 has 15 amino acids. CDR3 protein: CSASALGRANTEAFF. The DNA for the CDR3 is TGCAGTGCTAGTGCCCTCGGACGGGCGAACACTGAAGCTTTCTTT.

A few counts support this clonotype. The genes are TRBV11-3 and TRBJ2-2; no firm D call. V was clipped by 5 bases and J by 7 bases, with 17 bases between them. Looked up from germline, CDR1 is SGHNT and CDR2 is YENEEA. The CDR3 totals 15 residues. DNA for the CDR3: TGTGCCAGCAGCGACCGATTGTTAGTATACGGGGAGCTGTTTTTT. Amino acid sequence: CASSDRLLVYGELFF.

A few counts support this clonotype. The chain carries TRBV30 and TRBJ1-2; tentatively, D is TRBD1 (6 bases). This CDR3 has 12 amino acids. Trimming shortened V by 1 base and J by 7 bases, and 10 bases separated the two germline ends. In germline, CDR1 is GTSNPN, CDR2 SVGIG (reference sequence). The CDR3 region is CAWSGRGGGYTF. DNA of the CDR3: TGTGCCTGGAGTGGCAGGGGAGGTGGCTACACCTTC.

This clonotype was found many times. The chain links TRBV14 to TRBJ2-1, with D unclear. V lost 0 bases and J 2 bases, leaving 5 bases between the germline ends. The CDR3 has 14 amino acids. CDR1 SGHDN and CDR2 FVKESK come from the germline V gene. CDR3 nucleotides: TGTGCCAGCAGCCAAGATCCCGCCTACAATGAGCAGTTCTTC. This gives the protein CASSQDPAYNEQFF. The complete variable domain, with remaining parts taken from reference TRBV14 and TRBJ2-1, reads EAGVTQFPSHSVIEKGQTVTLRCDPISGHDNLYWYRRVMGKEIKFLLHFVKESKQDESGMPNNRFLAERTGGTYSTLKVQPAELEDSGVYFCASSQDPAYNEQFFGPGTRLTVL.

Concerning this clonotype: One end of the junction fails to match germline, which may point to a read error. The V gene is TRBV14, the J gene TRBJ1-1, with D unclear. The CDR3 extends over 15 amino acids. Germline V lookup: CDR1 SGHDN, CDR2 FVKESK. The chain's CDR3 is CASGQDDPMSTEAFF. The CDR3 DNA sequence: TGTGCCAGCGGCCAAGACGACCCCATGAGCACTGAAGCTTTCTTT.

This clonotype was picked up a small number of times. The rearrangement links TRBV20-1 to TRBJ1-5; D gene ambiguous. Trimming removed 5 bases at V and 6 bases at J, with 17 bases between. Germline values: CDR1 DFQATT, CDR2 SNEGSKA (reference sequence). The CDR3 spans 14 residues. This CDR3 reads CSAGSGLAVQPQHF. As DNA, the CDR3 is TGCAGTGCTGGTAGTGGGCTAGCAGTTCAGCCCCAGCATTTT.

The V call is TRBV5-1, the J call TRBJ1-4; 8 nucleotides match TRBD1. Germline V gives CDR1 SGHRS, CDR2 YFSETQ. V lost 1 base to trimming and J lost 8 bases; unmatched junction nucleotides: 4. The CDR3 is 14 residues long. As DNA, the CDR3 is TGCGCCAGCAGCTTGCGACAGGGGCGCGAAAAACTGTTTTTT. It yields the protein CASSLRQGREKLFF.

This chain uses TRBV20-1 with TRBJ2-2, with 9 bases identical to TRBD2. Germline CDR1 DFQATT, CDR2 SNEGSKA (reference sequence). V was clipped by 4 bases and J by 3 bases; unmatched bases: 6. The CDR3 has 15 residues. The CDR3 DNA follows: TGCAGTGCTACCCCCGCGGGGGGGGACACCGGGGAGCTGTTTTTT. It translates to CSATPAGGDTGELFF.

This clonotype was observed a few times. The chain links TRBV3-1 to TRBJ2-1; D perhaps matches TRBD2 (5 bases). Germline V lookup: CDR1 LGHDT, CDR2 YNNKEL (reference sequence). The CDR3 is 14 amino acids. Trimming left V 5 bases short and J 8 bases short, with 16 bases between. The CDR3 region is CASSNRTLRDEQFF. The CDR3 coding sequence is TGTGCCAGCAGCAACCGGACTCTTCGGGATGAGCAGTTCTTC.